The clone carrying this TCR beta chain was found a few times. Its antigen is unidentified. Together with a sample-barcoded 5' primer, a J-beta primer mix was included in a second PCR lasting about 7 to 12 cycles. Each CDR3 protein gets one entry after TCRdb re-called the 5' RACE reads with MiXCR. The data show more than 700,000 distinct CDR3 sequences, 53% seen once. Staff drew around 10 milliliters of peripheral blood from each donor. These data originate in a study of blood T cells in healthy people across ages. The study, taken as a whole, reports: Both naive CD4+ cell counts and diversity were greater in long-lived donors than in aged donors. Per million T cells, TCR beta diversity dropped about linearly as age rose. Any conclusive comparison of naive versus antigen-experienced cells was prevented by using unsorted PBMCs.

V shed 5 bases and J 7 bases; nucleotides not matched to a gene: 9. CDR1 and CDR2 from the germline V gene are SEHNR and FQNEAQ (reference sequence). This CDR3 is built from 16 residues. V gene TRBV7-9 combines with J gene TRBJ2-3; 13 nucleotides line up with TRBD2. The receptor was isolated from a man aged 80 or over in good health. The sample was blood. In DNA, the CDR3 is TGTGCCAGCAGCCCTCGGACTAGCGGGAGCTCGTATACGCAGTATTTT. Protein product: CASSPRTSGSSYTQYF.